Given below is one T cell receptor beta chain in context. This clonotype was found a few times. Its antigen is not yet known. Base-call qualities are not available, and no considerably larger clone is one nucleotide away. Systemically healthy Caucasian individuals from Russia, some 38 in total and aged roughly 6 to 95 years, were included as donors. Around 10 milliliters of peripheral blood were drawn from each donor into EDTA-treated Vacutainer tubes. PBMCs were isolated by Ficoll-Paque density-gradient centrifugation, with at least 6 million obtained per sample. Total RNA was extracted from PBMCs with Trizol reagent, with at least 5.5 micrograms obtained per sample. The percentages of naive CD45RAhigh/CD27high T cells were determined by flow cytometry on a PBMC aliquot from every donor. This specimen comes from a study of blood T cells in healthy people across ages (dated by TCRdb to between 2014 and 2017). For the wider study: In model experiments, template switching captured about one uniquely barcoded TCR beta cDNA molecule for every two T cells. To track age-related changes in TCR beta repertoire diversity, the study relied on deep sequencing normalized with unique cDNA molecular identifiers. To avoid experimental bias, donors of different ages were distributed randomly across sequencing lanes. The donors were divided into four age groups: young (average around 17 years), middle-aged (about 41), aged (approximately 62) and long-lived (82). Two additional independent replicas of 1 million unique cDNA reads from the same blood draw were analyzed for two donors (one aged 18 to 30 and one aged 80 or older).

Measured from the cysteine to the phenylalanine, the CDR3 is 15 residues long. Here the CDR3 DNA is all that survives: 45 bases in frame from base 1. The germline V gene yields MNHNS for CDR1 and SASEGT for CDR2. Trimming costs V 1 base and J 5 bases, and their ends lie 14 bases apart. Here is what the overall study found, with its caveats: Because profiling used bulk unsorted PBMCs, naive and antigen-experienced compartments could not be compared conclusively. A strong correlation was found between observed TCR beta diversity and the percentage of naive T cells measured by flow cytometry. Estimates of total diversity based on one million sequenced T cells were considered lower bounds and underestimates. Because the CMV infection status of the donors was unknown, age-related changes in expanded clonotypes may potentially have been confounded. Compared with the aged group, the long-lived group had more naive CD4+ T cells, fewer expanded clones and increased TCR diversity, a pattern suggesting age selection. As age increased, observed TCR beta diversity per million T cells dropped in a roughly linear way, and a significant reduction was already evident by age 40.

The library was generated by 5' RACE. The sequencer was an Illumina HiSeq 2500. A second PCR of roughly 7 to 11 cycles was performed with a sample-barcoded 5' primer and a J-beta primer mix. Each TCR beta cDNA molecule received a unique molecular identifier from a template-switch 5' adaptor carrying 12 random nucleotides. Each sample yielded at least 3 million CDR3-containing paired-end reads. First-strand cDNA was synthesized from all RNA with the Mint cDNA synthesis kit, primed by a TRBC-specific oligonucleotide. After uracil-DNA glycosylase treatment, a first 18-cycle PCR used universal primers M1SS and BC2_uni_R on all cDNA. From the authors' description of their analysis: Normalization of each sample was performed by random selection of 1 million high-quality reads, each carrying a distinct molecular identifier. Instead of being binned into consensus sequences, reads with shared molecular identifiers were discarded. MiTCR, run with a Q25 quality threshold and the strictest error-elimination algorithm, handled CDR3 identification, clonotype clustering and error correction. A nonparametric unseen species model with Euler transformation was used to estimate a lower bound on total TCR beta diversity. TCRdb itself trimmed the public reads at Q25 with fastp, ran MiXCR and retained productive beta chains. Merged by CDR3 protein, the rows form single entries marked with the most common genes and DNA. The V and J calls, along with clone size, are taken from TCRdb and not from the paper's own processing. The sample yields hundreds of thousands of distinct CDR3 sequences; roughly 43% were counted once. The ten largest clones capture around 25% of the sample.

Sequenced material: blood. The chain was built from TRBV6-1 and TRBJ2-5; the D gene may be TRBD1 or TRBD2, since each aligns over 5 bases. This TCR came from a man aged 80 or over in good health. CDR3 reads: CASSEGGTIRETQYF. The nucleotide sequence is given as TGTGCCAGCAGTGAAGGTGGGACCATCCGGGAGACCCAGTACTTC.